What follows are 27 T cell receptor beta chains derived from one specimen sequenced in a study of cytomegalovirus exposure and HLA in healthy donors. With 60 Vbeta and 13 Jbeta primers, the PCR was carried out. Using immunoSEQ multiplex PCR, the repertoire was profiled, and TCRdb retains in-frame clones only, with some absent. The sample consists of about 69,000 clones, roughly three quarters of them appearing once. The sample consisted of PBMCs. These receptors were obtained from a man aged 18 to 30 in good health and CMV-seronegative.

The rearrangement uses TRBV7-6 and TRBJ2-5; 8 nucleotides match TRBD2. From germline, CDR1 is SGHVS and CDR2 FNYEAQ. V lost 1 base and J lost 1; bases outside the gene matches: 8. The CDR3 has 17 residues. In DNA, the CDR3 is TGTGCCAGCAGCTTAGTGGCGGCGGGGGGCCTCCAAGAGACCCAGTACTTC. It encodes CASSLVAAGGLQETQYF.

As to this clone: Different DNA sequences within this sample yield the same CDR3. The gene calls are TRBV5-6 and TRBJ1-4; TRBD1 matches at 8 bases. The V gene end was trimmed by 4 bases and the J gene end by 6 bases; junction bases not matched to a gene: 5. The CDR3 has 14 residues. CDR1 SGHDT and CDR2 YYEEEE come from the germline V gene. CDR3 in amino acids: CASSPRGRDEKLFF. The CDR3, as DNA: TGTGCCAGCAGCCCCAGGGGGCGGGATGAAAAACTGTTTTTT.

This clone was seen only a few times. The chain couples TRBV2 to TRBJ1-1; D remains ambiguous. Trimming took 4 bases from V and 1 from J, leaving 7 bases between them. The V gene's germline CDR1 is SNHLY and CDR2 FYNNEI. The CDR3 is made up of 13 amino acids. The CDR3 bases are TGTGCCAGCAGTGTACGGAGGAACACTGAAGCTTTCTTT. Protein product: CASSVRRNTEAFF. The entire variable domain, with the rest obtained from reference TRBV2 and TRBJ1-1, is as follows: EPEVTQTPSHQVTQMGQEVILRCVPISNHLYFYWYRQILGQKVEFLVSFYNNEISEKSEIFDDQFSVERPDGSNFTLKIRSTKLEDSAMYFCASSVRRNTEAFFGQGTRLTVV.

The CDR3: CASSQDRGVLADTQYF. CDR3 sequence (DNA): TGTGCCAGCAGCCAAGATCGGGGGGTTCTGGCAGATACGCAGTATTTT. The gene calls are TRBV14 and TRBJ2-3, with 7 bases aligning to TRBD2. The CDR3 is 16 amino acids. Germline CDR1 reads SGHDN; CDR2 reads FVKESK. The trim removed 0 bases at V and 4 bases at J, leaving 7 bases unmatched.

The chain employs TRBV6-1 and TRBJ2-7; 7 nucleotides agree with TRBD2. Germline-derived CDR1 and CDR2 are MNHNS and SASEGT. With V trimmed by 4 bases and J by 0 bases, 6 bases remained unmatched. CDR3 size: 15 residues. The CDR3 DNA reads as TGTGCCAGCAGTGGGCTCAGGACTAGCTCCTACGAGCAGTACGTC. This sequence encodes CASSGLRTSSYEQYV.

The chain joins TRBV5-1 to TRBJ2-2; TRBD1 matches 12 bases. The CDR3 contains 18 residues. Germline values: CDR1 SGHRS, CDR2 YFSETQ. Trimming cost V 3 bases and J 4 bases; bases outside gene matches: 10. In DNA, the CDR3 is TGCGCCAGCAGCTGGTCCGGGACAGGGGGCCGAGGCACCGGGGAGCTGTTTTTT. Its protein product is CASSWSGTGGRGTGELFF. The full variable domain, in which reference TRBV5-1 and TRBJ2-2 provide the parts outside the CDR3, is KAGVTQTPRYLIKTRGQQVTLSCSPISGHRSVSWYQQTPGQGLQFLFEYFSETQRNKGNFPGRFSGRQFSNSRSEMNVSTLELGDSALYLCASSWSGTGGRGTGELFFGEGSRLTVL.

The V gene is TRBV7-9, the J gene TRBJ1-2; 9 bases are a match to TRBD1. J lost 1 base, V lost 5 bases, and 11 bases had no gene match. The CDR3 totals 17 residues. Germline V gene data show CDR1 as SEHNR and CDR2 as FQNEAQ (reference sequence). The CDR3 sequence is CASSPLDRGPGNYGYTF. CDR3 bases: TGTGCCAGCAGCCCGCTGGACAGGGGTCCGGGTAACTATGGCTACACCTTC.

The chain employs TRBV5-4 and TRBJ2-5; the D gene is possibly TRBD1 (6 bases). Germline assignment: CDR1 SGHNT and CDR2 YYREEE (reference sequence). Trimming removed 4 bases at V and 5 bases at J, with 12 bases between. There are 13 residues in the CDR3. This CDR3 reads CASSPGQLETQYF. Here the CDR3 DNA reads TGTGCCAGCAGCCCAGGACAGTTGGAGACCCAGTACTTC.

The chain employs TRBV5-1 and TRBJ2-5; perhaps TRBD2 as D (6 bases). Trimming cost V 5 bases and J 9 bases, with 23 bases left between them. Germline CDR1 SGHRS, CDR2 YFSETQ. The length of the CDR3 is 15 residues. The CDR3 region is CASSNGGTGVVSQYF. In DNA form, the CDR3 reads TGCGCCAGCAGTAATGGAGGGACGGGGGTGGTGTCCCAGTACTTC.

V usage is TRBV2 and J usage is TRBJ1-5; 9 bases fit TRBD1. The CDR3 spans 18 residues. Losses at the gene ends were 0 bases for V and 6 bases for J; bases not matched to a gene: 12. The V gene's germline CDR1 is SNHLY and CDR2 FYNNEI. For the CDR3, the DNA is TGTGCCAGCAGTGAAGCGGGGGGACAGGGCGGTTTGGGTCAGCCCCAGCATTTT. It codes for CASSEAGGQGGLGQPQHF.

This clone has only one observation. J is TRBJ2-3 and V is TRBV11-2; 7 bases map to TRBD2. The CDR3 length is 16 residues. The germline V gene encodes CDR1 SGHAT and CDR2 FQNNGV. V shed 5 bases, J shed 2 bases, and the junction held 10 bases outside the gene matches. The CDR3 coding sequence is TGTGCCAGCAGCCTAGGTCTAGCGGCCAACACAGATACGCAGTATTTT. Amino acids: CASSLGLAANTDTQYF.

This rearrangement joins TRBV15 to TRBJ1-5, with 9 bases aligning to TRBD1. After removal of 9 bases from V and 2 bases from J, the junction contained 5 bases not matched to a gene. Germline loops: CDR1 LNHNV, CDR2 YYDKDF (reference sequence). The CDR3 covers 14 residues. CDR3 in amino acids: CATTGGFGNQPQHF. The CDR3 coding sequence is TGTGCCACTACAGGGGGCTTCGGCAATCAGCCCCAGCATTTT.

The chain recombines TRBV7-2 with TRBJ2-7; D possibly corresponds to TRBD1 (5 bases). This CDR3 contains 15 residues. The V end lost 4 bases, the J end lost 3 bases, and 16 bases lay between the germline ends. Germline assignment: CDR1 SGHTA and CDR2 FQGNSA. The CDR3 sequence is CASSSRTYQGYEQYF. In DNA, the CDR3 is TGTGCCAGCAGCTCCCGAACATATCAGGGCTACGAGCAGTACTTC.

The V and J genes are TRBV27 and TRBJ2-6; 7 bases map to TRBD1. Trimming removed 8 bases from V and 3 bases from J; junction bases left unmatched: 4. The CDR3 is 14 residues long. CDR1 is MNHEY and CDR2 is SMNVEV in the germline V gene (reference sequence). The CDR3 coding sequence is TGTGCCAGCCACCCAGGGGGTGGGGCCAACGTCCTGACTTTC. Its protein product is CASHPGGGANVLTF.

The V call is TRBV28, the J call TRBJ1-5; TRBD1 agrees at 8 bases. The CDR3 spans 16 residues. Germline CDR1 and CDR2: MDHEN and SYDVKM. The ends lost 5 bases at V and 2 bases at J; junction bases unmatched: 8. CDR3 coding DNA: TGTGCCAGCAGTAAACCTCAGGACAGGGGCAATCAGCCCCAGCATTTT. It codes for CASSKPQDRGNQPQHF.

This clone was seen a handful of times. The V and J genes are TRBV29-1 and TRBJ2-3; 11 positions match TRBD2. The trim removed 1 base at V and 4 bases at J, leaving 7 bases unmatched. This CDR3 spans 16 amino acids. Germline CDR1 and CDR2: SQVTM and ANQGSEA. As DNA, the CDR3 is TGCAGCGTTGAAGCACGGGGTAGCGGGGGGGCAGATACGCAGTATTTT. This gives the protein CSVEARGSGGADTQYF.

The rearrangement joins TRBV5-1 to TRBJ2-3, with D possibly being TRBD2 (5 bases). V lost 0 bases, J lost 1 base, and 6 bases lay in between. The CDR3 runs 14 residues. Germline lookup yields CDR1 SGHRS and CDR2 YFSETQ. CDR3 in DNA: TGCGCCAGCAGCTTGGAGGGAGGCACAGATACGCAGTATTTT. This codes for CASSLEGGTDTQYF.

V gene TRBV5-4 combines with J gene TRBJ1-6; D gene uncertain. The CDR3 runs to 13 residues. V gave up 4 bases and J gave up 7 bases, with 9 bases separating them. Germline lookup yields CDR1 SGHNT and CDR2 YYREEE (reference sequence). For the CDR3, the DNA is TGTGCCAGCAGCCCACCAGGCAATTCACCCCTCCACTTT. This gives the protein CASSPPGNSPLHF.

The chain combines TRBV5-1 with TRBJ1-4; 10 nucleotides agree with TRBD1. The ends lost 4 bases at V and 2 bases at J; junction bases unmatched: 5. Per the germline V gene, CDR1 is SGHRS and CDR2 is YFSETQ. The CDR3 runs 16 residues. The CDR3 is CASSPGTGVTNEKLFF. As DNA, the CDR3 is TGCGCCAGCAGCCCAGGGACAGGGGTTACTAATGAAAAACTGTTTTTT.

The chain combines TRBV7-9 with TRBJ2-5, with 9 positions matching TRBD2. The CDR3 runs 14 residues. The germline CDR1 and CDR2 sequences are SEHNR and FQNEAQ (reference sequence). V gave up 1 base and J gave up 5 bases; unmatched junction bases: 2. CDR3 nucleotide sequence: TGTGCCAGCAGCTTAGGGCTAGCGGGGGAGACCCAGTACTTC. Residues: CASSLGLAGETQYF.

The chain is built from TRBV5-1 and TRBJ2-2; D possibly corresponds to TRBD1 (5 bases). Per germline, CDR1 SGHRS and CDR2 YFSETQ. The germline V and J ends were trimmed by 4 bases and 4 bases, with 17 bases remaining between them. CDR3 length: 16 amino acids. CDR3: CASSPSPSRVTGELFF. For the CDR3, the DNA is TGCGCCAGCAGCCCCTCCCCGTCCAGGGTCACCGGGGAGCTGTTTTTT.

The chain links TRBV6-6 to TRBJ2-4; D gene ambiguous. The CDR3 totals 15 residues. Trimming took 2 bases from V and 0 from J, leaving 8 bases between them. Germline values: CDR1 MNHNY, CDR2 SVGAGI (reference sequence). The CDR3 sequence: CASSYHLGAKNIQYF. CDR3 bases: TGTGCCAGCAGTTACCACCTAGGAGCCAAAAACATTCAGTACTTC.

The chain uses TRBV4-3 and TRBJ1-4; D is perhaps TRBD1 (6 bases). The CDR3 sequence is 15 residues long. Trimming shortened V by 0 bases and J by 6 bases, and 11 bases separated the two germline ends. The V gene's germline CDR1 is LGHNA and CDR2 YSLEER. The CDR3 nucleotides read TGCGCCAGCAGCCAAGATGGGGGGGGCCATGAAAAACTGTTTTTT. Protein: CASSQDGGGHEKLFF.

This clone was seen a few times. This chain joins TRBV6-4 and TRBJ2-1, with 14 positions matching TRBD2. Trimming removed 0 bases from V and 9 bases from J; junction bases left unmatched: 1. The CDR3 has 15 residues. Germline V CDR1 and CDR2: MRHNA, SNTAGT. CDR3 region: CASSDSTSGGAEQFF. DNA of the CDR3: TGTGCCAGCAGTGACTCGACTAGCGGGGGGGCTGAGCAGTTCTTC.

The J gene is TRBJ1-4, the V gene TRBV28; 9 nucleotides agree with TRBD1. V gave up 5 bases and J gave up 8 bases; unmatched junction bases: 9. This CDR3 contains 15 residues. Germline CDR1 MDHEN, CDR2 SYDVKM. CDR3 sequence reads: CASSLPGTGREKLFF. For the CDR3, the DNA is TGTGCCAGCAGTCTTCCCGGGACAGGGAGAGAAAAACTGTTTTTT. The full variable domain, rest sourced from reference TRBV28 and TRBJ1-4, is DVKVTQSSRYLVKRTGEKVFLECVQDMDHENMFWYRQDPGLGLRLIYFSYDVKMKEKGDIPEGYSVSREKKERFSLILESASTNQTSMYLCASSLPGTGREKLFFGSGTQLSVL.

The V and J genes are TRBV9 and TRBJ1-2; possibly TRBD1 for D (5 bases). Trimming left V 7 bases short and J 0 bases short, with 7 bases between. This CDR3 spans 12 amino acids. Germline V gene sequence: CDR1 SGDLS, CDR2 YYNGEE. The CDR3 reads CASRGANYGYTF. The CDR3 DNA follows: TGTGCCAGCCGGGGGGCTAACTATGGCTACACCTTC.

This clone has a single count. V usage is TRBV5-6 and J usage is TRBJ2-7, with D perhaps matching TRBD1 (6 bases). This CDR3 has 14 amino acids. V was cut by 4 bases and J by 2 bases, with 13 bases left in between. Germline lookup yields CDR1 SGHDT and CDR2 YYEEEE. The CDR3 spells CASSQLGQTYEQYV. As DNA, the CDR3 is TGTGCCAGCAGCCAACTTGGACAGACCTACGAGCAGTACGTC.